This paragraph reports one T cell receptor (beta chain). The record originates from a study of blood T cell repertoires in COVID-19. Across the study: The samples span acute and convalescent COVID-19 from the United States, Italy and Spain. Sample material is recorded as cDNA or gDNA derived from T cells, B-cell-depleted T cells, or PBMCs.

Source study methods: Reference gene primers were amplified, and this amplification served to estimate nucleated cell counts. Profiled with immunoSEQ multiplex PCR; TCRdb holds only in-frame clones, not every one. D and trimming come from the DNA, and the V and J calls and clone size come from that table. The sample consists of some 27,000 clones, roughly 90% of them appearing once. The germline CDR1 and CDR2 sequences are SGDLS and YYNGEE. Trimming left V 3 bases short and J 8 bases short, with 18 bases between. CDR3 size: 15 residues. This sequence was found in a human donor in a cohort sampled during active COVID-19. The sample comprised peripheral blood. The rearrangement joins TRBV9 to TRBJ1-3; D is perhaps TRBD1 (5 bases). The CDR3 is CASSATSVGQDTIYF. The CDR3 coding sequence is TGTGCCAGCAGCGCGACCAGTGTGGGGCAAGACACCATATATTTT.